Ten or more counts support the clone carrying this T cell receptor (beta chain). The antigen is not known. These data come from a study of regulatory T cells in long-lasting Graves disease. Study-wide background: Less than 3 months of antithyroid drugs had been taken by newly diagnosed Graves' patients. Findings and caveats of the study: It was in persistent disease that TRBV28, TRBJ1-2 and TRBJ2-5 were favored.

Time point specified: newly diagnosed GD, antithyroid drugs for less than 3 months. With RNA extracted from PBMCs as input, the TCR library was made. The V gene lost 6 bases and the J gene lost 9 bases, with 12 bases spanning the gap. The CDR3 spans 13 residues. Germline CDR1 LGHDT, CDR2 YNNKEL (reference sequence). The TCR beta library used iRepertoire HTBI primers with Arm-PCR amplification of CDR3. A single record per CDR3 protein comes from TCRdb applying MiXCR to the multiplex PCR reads. The sample includes about 460,000 distinct CDR3 sequences, around 15% of them seen just once. The same sample was also used in a study of T cells in Graves' hyperthyroidism and ophthalmopathy. From that study: On the basis of clinical symptoms, serum thyroxine and TRAb, thyroid ultrasound and orbital computed tomography, diagnoses were made.

The clonotype was recovered from a woman aged 45 to 65 with Graves disease. V and J are TRBV3-1 and TRBJ1-6; the D is unclear. Source: peripheral blood mononuclear cells (PBMCs), taken at new diagnosis, from a patient treated with antithyroid drugs. The DNA for the CDR3 is TGTGCCAGCAGGAAAATGGAGGGTTCACCCCTCCACTTT. It codes for CASRKMEGSPLHF.